A single sample gave rise to the 4 T cell receptor beta chains below, sequenced in a study of T cells in localized non-small cell lung cancer. Profiling relied on immunoSEQ multiplex PCR, and the TCRdb table lists in-frame clones only, not all of them. The data contain roughly 3,400 clones, less than 20% of them seen just once; the ten biggest clones take up 8% to 9.5%. The source was lung tumor tissue, collected before any cancer treatment. Source of these receptors: a woman between 35 and 75 years old with stage III squamous cell lung carcinoma.

This clone is medium-sized by share. The V gene is TRBV11-3, the J gene TRBJ1-1; tentative D call: TRBD1 (6 bases). Germline assignment: CDR1 SGHNT and CDR2 YENEEA. The CDR3 totals 15 residues. With 3 bases removed from V and 4 bases from J, the gap between germline ends came to 15 bases. The DNA of the CDR3 is TGTGCCAGCAGCTTGAGCACCGGGGGCGGCACTGAAGCTTTCTTT. Amino acid sequence: CASSLSTGGGTEAFF.

This clone is labeled medium-sized (0.01 to 0.1%). V gene TRBV11-3 combines with J gene TRBJ2-1; TRBD2 might be the D (6 bases). Between the trimmed V and J ends, which lost 3 bases and 6 bases, there was a span of 15 bases. The V gene's germline CDR1 is SGHNT and CDR2 YENEEA. This CDR3 region has 15 residues. The DNA for the CDR3 is TGTGCCAGCAGCTTCTGGAGGGGAACCGGCAATGAGCAGTTCTTC. Residues: CASSFWRGTGNEQFF. The full variable domain, with the rest looked up from reference TRBV11-3 and TRBJ2-1, is EAGVVQSPRYKIIEKKQPVAFWCNPISGHNTLYWYLQNLGQGPELLIRYENEEAVDDSQLPKDRFSAERLKGVDSTLKIQPAELGDSAVYLCASSFWRGTGNEQFFGPGTRLTVL.

The chain has TRBV5-1 and TRBJ1-4; D gene unclear. CDR1 is SGHRS, CDR2 YFSETQ, per germline. The CDR3 is 15 residues long. V gave up 2 bases and J gave up 6 bases, with 14 bases separating them. The CDR3 sequence is CASSFTGPRDEKLFF. CDR3 DNA sequence: TGCGCCAGCAGCTTTACCGGGCCCCGGGATGAAAAACTGTTTTTT.

By proportion, this clone is medium-sized. The chain carries TRBV6-8 and TRBJ1-5; 8 positions match TRBD1. With 5 bases clipped from V and 2 bases from J, the junction kept 8 bases outside the gene matches. Germline V gene data show CDR1 as MNHGY and CDR2 as SAAAGT. The CDR3 consists of 16 residues. The CDR3 is CASSGSGGWGNQPQHF. The CDR3 nucleotides read TGTGCCAGCAGTGGATCAGGGGGCTGGGGCAATCAGCCCCAGCATTTT.